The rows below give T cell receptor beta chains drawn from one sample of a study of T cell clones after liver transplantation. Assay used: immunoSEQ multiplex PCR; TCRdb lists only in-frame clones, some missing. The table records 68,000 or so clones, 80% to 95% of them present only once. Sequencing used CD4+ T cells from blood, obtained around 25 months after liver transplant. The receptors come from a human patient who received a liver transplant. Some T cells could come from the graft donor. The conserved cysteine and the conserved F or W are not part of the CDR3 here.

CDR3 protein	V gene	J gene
ASSRRDHNQPQH	TRBV6-5	TRBJ1-5
ASSYKNSAYEQY	TRBV5-8	TRBJ2-7
ASSGTGTESNYGYT	TRBV6-1	TRBJ1-2
ASSQLAGVLNEQF	TRBV5-6	TRBJ2-1
ATSRDPGSEYEQY	TRBV15	TRBJ2-7
ASSRTGTLQETQY	TRBV7-9	TRBJ2-5
ASSQEGTAGVFNEQF	TRBV4-2	TRBJ2-1
ASSLSRGAVYGYT	TRBV7-2	TRBJ1-2
ASSGAWSNQPQH	TRBV7-8	TRBJ1-5
ASSWTADSPLH	TRBV6-5	TRBJ1-6
ASSPGGGRSSYEQY	TRBV7-3	TRBJ2-7
ASSLDLLQY	TRBV7-9	TRBJ2-4
ASSEDTGTQY	TRBV2	TRBJ2-5
ASSLDWGNTEAF	TRBV5-1	TRBJ1-1
AWTPSAGEAF	TRBV30	TRBJ1-1
ASSPDQARDYEQY	TRBV5-1	TRBJ2-7
GSGQESHYGYT	TRBV6-1	TRBJ1-2
ATSRDRLASGANVLT	TRBV15	TRBJ2-6